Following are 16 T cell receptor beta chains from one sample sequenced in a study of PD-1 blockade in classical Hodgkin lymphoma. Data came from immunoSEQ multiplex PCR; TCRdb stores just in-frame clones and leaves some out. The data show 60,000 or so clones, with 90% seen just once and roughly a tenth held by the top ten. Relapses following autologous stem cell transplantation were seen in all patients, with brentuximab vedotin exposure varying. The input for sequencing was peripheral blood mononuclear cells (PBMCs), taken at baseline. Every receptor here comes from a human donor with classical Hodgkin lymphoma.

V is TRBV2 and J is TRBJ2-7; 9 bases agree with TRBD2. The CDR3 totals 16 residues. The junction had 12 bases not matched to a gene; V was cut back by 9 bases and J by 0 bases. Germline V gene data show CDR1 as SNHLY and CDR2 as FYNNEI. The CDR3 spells CASRGGFSGSSYEQYF. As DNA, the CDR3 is TGTGCCAGTAGAGGGGGCTTTAGCGGGAGCTCCTACGAGCAGTACTTC. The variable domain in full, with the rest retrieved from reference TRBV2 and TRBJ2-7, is EPEVTQTPSHQVTQMGQEVILRCVPISNHLYFYWYRQILGQKVEFLVSFYNNEISEKSEIFDDQFSVERPDGSNFTLKIRSTKLEDSAMYFCASRGGFSGSSYEQYFGPGTRLTVT.

The CDR3 DNA is TGTGCCAGTAGACCCGAGGGAGCGCCCCAGCATTTT. It translates to CASRPEGAPQHF. The V gene is TRBV19, the J gene TRBJ1-5; D remains unclear. Germline lookup yields CDR1 LNHDA and CDR2 SQIVND (reference sequence). The ends were cut back, 6 bases at V and 9 bases at J, with 12 bases in the middle. This CDR3 spans 12 amino acids.

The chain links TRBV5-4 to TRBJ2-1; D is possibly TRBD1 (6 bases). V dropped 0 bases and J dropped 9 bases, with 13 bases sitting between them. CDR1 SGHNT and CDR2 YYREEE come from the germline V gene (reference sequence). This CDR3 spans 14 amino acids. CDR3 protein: CASSLEPQGIEQFF. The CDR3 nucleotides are TGTGCCAGCAGCTTGGAACCACAGGGAATTGAGCAGTTCTTC. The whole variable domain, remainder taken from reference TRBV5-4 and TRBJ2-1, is ETGVTQSPTHLIKTRGQQVTLRCSSQSGHNTVSWYQQALGQGPQFIFQYYREEENGRGNFPPRFSGLQFPNYSSELNVNALELDDSALYLCASSLEPQGIEQFFGPGTRLTVL.

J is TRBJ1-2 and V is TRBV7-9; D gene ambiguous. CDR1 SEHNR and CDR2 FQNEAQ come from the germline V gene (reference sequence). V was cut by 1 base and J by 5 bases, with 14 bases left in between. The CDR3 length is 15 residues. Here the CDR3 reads CASSLVPDEHYGYTF. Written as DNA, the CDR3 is TGTGCCAGCAGCTTAGTCCCGGACGAGCATTATGGCTACACCTTC.

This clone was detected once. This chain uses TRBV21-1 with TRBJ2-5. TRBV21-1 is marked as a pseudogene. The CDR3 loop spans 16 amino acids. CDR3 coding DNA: TGTGCCAGCAGCAAAGTTAGGACCTCGAACCAAGAGACCCAGTACTTC. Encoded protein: CASSKVRTSNQETQYF.

The CDR3 region has the DNA TGTGCCAGCAGTACCCACAGGGGGCTGATAGGACAGCCCCAGCATTTT. This gives the protein CASSTHRGLIGQPQHF. V gene TRBV27 combines with J gene TRBJ1-5; the match to TRBD1 covers 9 bases. CDR1 is MNHEY, CDR2 SMNVEV, per germline (reference sequence). J gave up 7 bases and V 5 bases, and 12 bases lay outside the gene matches. This CDR3 contains 16 residues.

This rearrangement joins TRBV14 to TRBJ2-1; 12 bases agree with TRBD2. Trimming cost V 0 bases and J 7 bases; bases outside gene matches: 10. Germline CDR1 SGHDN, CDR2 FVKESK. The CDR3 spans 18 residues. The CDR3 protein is CASSQDPASGRVRNEQFF. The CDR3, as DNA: TGTGCCAGCAGCCAAGACCCGGCTAGCGGGAGGGTTCGGAATGAGCAGTTCTTC.

This chain's CDR3 is CASSSRTESYSNQPQHF. The CDR3 DNA is TGTGCCAGCAGTTCACGGACAGAATCATATAGCAATCAGCCCCAGCATTTT. The chain uses TRBV27 and TRBJ1-5; TRBD1 is a possible D gene (6 bases). CDR1 and CDR2 (germline): MNHEY, SMNVEV (reference sequence). This CDR3 region has 17 residues. The V end was cut by 4 bases, the J end by 0 bases, with 16 bases between.

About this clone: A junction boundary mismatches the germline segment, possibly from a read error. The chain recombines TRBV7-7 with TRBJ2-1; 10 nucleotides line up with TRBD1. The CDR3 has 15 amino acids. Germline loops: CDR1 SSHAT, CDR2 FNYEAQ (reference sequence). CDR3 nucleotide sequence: TGTGCTAGCAGCCGGGGGACAGGGGCGACCAATGAGCAGTTCTTC. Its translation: CASSRGTGATNEQFF.

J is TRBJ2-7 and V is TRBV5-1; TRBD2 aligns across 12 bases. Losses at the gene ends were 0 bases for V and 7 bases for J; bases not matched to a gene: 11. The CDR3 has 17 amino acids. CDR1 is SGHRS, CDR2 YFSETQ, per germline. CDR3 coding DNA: TGCGCCAGCAGCTTGGAACTAGCGGGGGGACGGGGAGGGGAGCAGTACTTC. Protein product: CASSLELAGGRGGEQYF.

The CDR3 protein is CASSERWDSPLHF. The CDR3 DNA is TGTGCCAGCAGTGAACGGTGGGATTCACCCCTCCACTTT. The V and J genes are TRBV25-1 and TRBJ1-6; D unclear. Trimming took off 2 bases at V and 8 bases at J, with 7 bases between the two ends. CDR3 length equals 13 residues. The germline V gene has CDR1 MGHDK and CDR2 SYGVNS.

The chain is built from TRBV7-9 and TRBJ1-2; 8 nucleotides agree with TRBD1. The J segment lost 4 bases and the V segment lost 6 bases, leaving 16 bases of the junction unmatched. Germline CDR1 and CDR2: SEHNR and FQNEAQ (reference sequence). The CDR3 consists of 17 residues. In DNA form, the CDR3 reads TGTGCCAGCAGTCGCGCAGGGGGCGCGAGGGTTATCTATGGCTACACCTTC. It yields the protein CASSRAGGARVIYGYTF.

Here the CDR3 DNA reads TGTGCCAGCAGCCTAGGCCGGGACAGGACTCCGGGAGCTTTCTTT. Translated, it gives CASSLGRDRTPGAFF. V usage is TRBV14 and J usage is TRBJ1-1; 8 nucleotides agree with TRBD1. J lost 10 bases, V lost 4 bases, and 14 bases had no gene match. Per the germline V gene, CDR1 is SGHDN and CDR2 is FVKESK. This CDR3 region has 15 residues.

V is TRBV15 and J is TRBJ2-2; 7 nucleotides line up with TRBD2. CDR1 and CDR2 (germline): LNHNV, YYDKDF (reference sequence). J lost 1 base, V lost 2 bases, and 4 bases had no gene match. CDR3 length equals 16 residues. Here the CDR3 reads CATSRPASGNTGELFF. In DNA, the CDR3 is TGTGCCACCAGCAGACCGGCTAGCGGGAACACCGGGGAGCTGTTTTTT.

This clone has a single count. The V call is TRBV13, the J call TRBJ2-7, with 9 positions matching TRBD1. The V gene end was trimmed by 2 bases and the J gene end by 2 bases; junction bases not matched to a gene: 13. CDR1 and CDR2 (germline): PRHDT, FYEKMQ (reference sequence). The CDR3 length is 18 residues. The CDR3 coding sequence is TGTGCCAGCAGCTTACCGGGACAGGGTATCAAAAGCCCCTACGAGCAGTACTTC. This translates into CASSLPGQGIKSPYEQYF.

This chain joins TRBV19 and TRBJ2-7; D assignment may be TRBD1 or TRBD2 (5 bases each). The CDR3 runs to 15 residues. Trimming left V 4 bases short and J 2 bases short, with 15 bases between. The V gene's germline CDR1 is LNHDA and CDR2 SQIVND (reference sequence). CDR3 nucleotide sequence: TGTGCCAGTAGTAGATCCGGGACGCTTACCTACGAGCAGTACTTC. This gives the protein CASSRSGTLTYEQYF.